A single TCR beta chain is shown here with its context. Its recognized antigen is unknown. Nothing much larger sits one base from this clone, and base qualities are not available. The sample belongs to a study of CD8 T cells in Susac syndrome (dated by TCRdb to about 2019). In the study overall: The study used repertoire sequencing to test whether antigen drove CD8+ T cell activation and differentiation in Susac syndrome. Beyond this particular receptor, the publication reports: The TCR sequencing and HLA analysis was acknowledged to have included a relatively small number of individuals.

After removal of 0 bases from V and 5 bases from J, the junction retains 1 base not matched to a gene. The CDR3, cysteine through phenylalanine, is 14 amino acids long. The kept DNA is CDR3 alone, 42 bases in frame from the first base. CDR1 is given as LGHNA and CDR2 as YNFKEQ, both from the germline V gene. RNA was extracted using the RNeasy kit, and roughly 0.5 to 1 microgram was reverse transcribed with random hexamers. The immunoSEQ multiplex PCR assay, which covers 54 Vbeta and 13 Jbeta segments, was used to amplify TCR beta CDR3 regions. Bias from PCR amplification was corrected by using a synthetic template baseline for primer optimization and for computational correction. Turning to the authors' computational methods: Reads were annotated to V, D and J genes per IMGT and analyzed with immunoSEQ Analyzer, keeping only productive sequences. Clonality was calculated as one minus the Shannon entropy normalized by log2 of the number of productive unique sequences. For each patient and control, public and private clones were evaluated within the 100 most prevalent clones. Clones were defined as Susac-specific if absent from the healthy and MS cohorts, from 1052 published viral clones and from other ImmuneACCESS disease sequences. TCRdb's own reprocessing of the public reads used fastp at Q25 and MiXCR and kept productive beta chains. Every CDR3 protein is listed once, alongside the most common genes and DNA of its rows. Here the V and J calls rest on TCRdb's processing, not on the authors' analysis. The sample table shows 150,000 to 200,000 distinct CDR3 sequences, and 92% are seen once. The top ten hold roughly 0.08% of the sample.

Peripheral blood CD8+ and CD4+ T cells from healthy donors, Susac syndrome patients and multiple sclerosis patients were profiled by high-throughput TCR beta sequencing. Healthy donors were age- and sex-matched controls. CD8+ TEMRA cells were enriched by FACS, while bulk CD8+ and CD4+ T cells were purified by magnetic negative isolation. Blood was collected in EDTA tubes and processed within 24 hours, with PBMCs isolated through density gradient centrifugation. PBMCs intended for TCR sequencing were cryopreserved in liquid nitrogen and thawed later in a water bath at 37 degrees C. The sorted or isolated CD4+, CD8+ and CD8+ TEMRA cells had a purity of 90% or higher.

The chain is made from TRBV4-2 and TRBJ2-5; 9 bases in the middle match TRBD2. The clonotype originates from a human donor in good health. Sequenced: CD4+ T cells from PBMCs. The CDR3 has the sequence CASSQEREGETQYF. The DNA sequence reads TGTGCCAGCAGCCAAGAGCGGGAGGGGGAGACCCAGTACTTC.